In this sample, the clone carrying this T cell receptor (beta chain) turned up a few times. Its specificity is unknown. The data originate from a study of T cell repertoires in cytomegalovirus infection. One entry per CDR3 protein, called by TCRdb with MiXCR from the reads. The sample includes roughly 500,000 distinct CDR3 sequences, about 33% of them seen just once. CDR1 is MNHEY, CDR2 SMNVEV, per germline (reference sequence). The CDR3 loop spans 17 amino acids. J was trimmed by 5 bases and V by 0 bases; bases with no gene match: 9. This chain uses TRBV27 with TRBJ2-1; 8 nucleotides match TRBD2. The sequence was obtained from a human donor in good health (CMV status not recorded). Some clones in this sample may be carry-over from other donors' samples. The sample was cultured PBMCs, taken from culture after CMV antigen stimulation. The CDR3 loop reads CASSLSHLTSAHNEQFF. The CDR3 coding sequence is TGTGCCAGCAGTTTATCCCACTTGACTAGCGCCCACAATGAGCAGTTCTTC.